The 5 T cell receptor beta chains below all came from one sample that was sequenced in a study of radiation and T cells in renal cell carcinoma. This sample's time point: blood 2 weeks post-SBRT. Indicated treatment: 15 Gy SBRT to primary tumor, nephrectomy 4 weeks later. The data were produced by immunoSEQ multiplex PCR, yet TCRdb's version contains in-frame clones alone and is incomplete. This sample has roughly 130,000 clones, with 75% to 85% found just once. Source: blood, taken from a patient whose treatment included radiotherapy and nephrectomy. These receptors all come from a woman aged 55-75 years with renal cell carcinoma.

V usage is TRBV7-9 and J usage is TRBJ2-5; perhaps TRBD1 as D (6 bases). The germline V and J ends were trimmed by 4 bases and 1 base, with 13 bases remaining between them. CDR3 length: 15 residues. CDR1 and CDR2 from the germline V gene are SEHNR and FQNEAQ (reference sequence). The CDR3 DNA reads as TGTGCCAGCAGCTACGGGACAACTCCCCAAGAGACCCAGTACTTC. It codes for CASSYGTTPQETQYF.

This clone was observed a few times. The chain joins TRBV2 to TRBJ1-5; D ambiguous. The CDR3 extends over 12 amino acids. The V end lost 6 bases, the J end lost 5 bases, and 8 bases lay between the germline ends. The germline gives CDR1 SNHLY, CDR2 FYNNEI. The CDR3 reads CASRLVDQPQHF. In DNA form, the CDR3 reads TGTGCCAGCAGGCTGGTGGATCAGCCCCAGCATTTT. Complete variable domain (other parts from reference TRBV2 and TRBJ1-5): EPEVTQTPSHQVTQMGQEVILRCVPISNHLYFYWYRQILGQKVEFLVSFYNNEISEKSEIFDDQFSVERPDGSNFTLKIRSTKLEDSAMYFCASRLVDQPQHFGDGTRLSIL.

The J gene is TRBJ1-1, the V gene TRBV4-2; D remains unclear. Germline loops: CDR1 LGHNA, CDR2 YNFKEQ. Trimming stripped 4 bases from V and 2 bases from J, with 14 bases between. The CDR3 runs 15 residues. For the CDR3, the DNA is TGTGCCAGCAGCCTCTTTCCAGGAGGAAACACTGAAGCTTTCTTT. Residues: CASSLFPGGNTEAFF.

This clone appeared a single time. Here the CDR3 DNA reads TGCGCCAGCAGCTTGGTAGCCGGCGCAGATGAAAAACTGTTTTTT. Amino acids: CASSLVAGADEKLFF. The rearrangement links TRBV5-1 to TRBJ1-4, with D unclear. The CDR3 totals 15 residues. Germline CDR1 is SGHRS and CDR2 is YFSETQ. V lost 0 bases, J lost 6 bases, and 12 bases lay in between.

The rearrangement uses TRBV7-2 and TRBJ2-3, with 9 bases fitting TRBD2. Trimming took 1 base from V and 2 from J; bases not matched to a gene: 4. CDR3 length: 16 residues. Germline-derived CDR1 and CDR2 are SGHTA and FQGNSA. CDR3 protein: CASSLGLAGNTDTQYF. CDR3 sequence (DNA): TGTGCCAGCAGCTTAGGGCTAGCGGGAAACACAGATACGCAGTATTTT.